The TCR beta chain under discussion was sequenced for a study of Graves' ophthalmopathy and Graves' hyperthyroidism (dated by TCRdb to 2016 to 2019). Background on the whole study: Peripheral blood was collected before any treatment was given, at the time of initial diagnosis. The study used signatures of the TCR beta repertoire to tell Graves' ophthalmopathy apart from Graves' hyperthyroidism and to predict which patients would progress to ophthalmopathy. An independent validation cohort was composed of around 19 hyperthyroidism patients and 17 patients who later progressed from hyperthyroidism to ophthalmopathy. To explore V-J signatures that distinguish ophthalmopathy from hyperthyroidism, a discovery set of 100 patients was enrolled, made up of 43 with ophthalmopathy and 57 with stable hyperthyroidism. Following sample collection, hyperthyroidism patients were given methimazole at a starting dose of 30 mg daily, and ophthalmopathy patients were given high-dose intravenous methylprednisolone. In five or six hyperthyroidism patients, the T-cell repertoire of thyroid tissue was compared with the T-cell repertoire of blood. In total, approximately 140 blood samples were TCR-sequenced: 40 to 45 ophthalmopathy, 75 hyperthyroidism and roughly 17 hyperthyroidism-to-ophthalmopathy patients. Summary of the overall study and its limitations: In validation, the model predicted ophthalmopathy progression with less than 71% sensitivity and 72.22% specificity; some 13 predicted patients were CT-confirmed with GO in a median of roughly 6.8 months. Among expanded thyroid clonotypes with frequency above 0.001, most also showed up in blood, which suggests that blood repertoires may reflect the thyroid immune response. In cross-validation, the 13-signature model distinguished ophthalmopathy from stable hyperthyroidism with approximately 88% sensitivity and nearly 82% specificity, and in the test set the corresponding values were approximately 80% and 68%. No statistical method was used to predetermine the sample size, and group allocation was not hidden from the investigators.

Taken from cysteine to phenylalanine, the CDR3 has 15 residues. Left in the record is the CDR3 DNA by itself, 45 bases read in frame from the first base. The germline V end is reduced by 5 bases and the J end by 0 bases; junction bases left unmatched: 1. Reading the germline V gene (reference sequence) gives CDR1 SEHNR and CDR2 FQNEAQ. For repertoire sequencing, TCR beta CDR3 regions were amplified from RNA transcripts. HTBI primers and the Qiagen OneStep RT-PCR kit were used in a first-round RT-PCR, which was followed by a second-round multiplex PCR, size selection and purification. Libraries were sequenced paired-end with 100 bp reads on an Illumina HiSeq2000. On the authors' methods: SOAPnuke was used to process the reads, removing any read that contained adapters or uncalled bases, had a mean Phred below 15, or lacked an exact match to the constant primer or identifier. High-quality paired reads were merged with COPE v1.2.5. Clonotypes were defined as unique nucleotide sequences and were aligned to IMGT TRB V, D and J references using MiTCR v1.1. The analysis was limited to V-J combinations with a frequency above 0.0001, which together covered 99% to 99.2% of the repertoires. For each V-J combination, a TCR clonal expansion and chaos score was defined as the ratio of F50 clonal expansion to chaos observed in the TCRdist matrix. Welch's t-statistics and random forest were used to narrow the features down to around twelve V-J combinations, which were then fed into a naive Bayes classifier. Thyroid-blood repertoire similarity was quantified with the Morisita-Horn index. TCRdb reanalyzed the raw reads on its own, using fastp at Q25 for trimming and MiXCR for clone calling, and kept in-frame beta chains. Records with the same CDR3 protein are collapsed into one entry carrying the most frequent genes and DNA. TCRdb's processing, not the authors', yielded these V and J calls. This sample is represented by about 39,000 distinct CDR3 sequences; roughly 50% of them were singletons. The top ten constitute approximately 25% of the sample.

Stable hyperthyroidism was defined as no progression to ophthalmopathy within 18 months of follow-up. Hyperthyroidism patients were newly diagnosed, with disease duration under 2 months, and aged 18 to 65 years. Patients with other autoimmune diseases, uncontrolled infections, pregnancy or lactation were excluded. Clinical symptoms, serum thyroxine, TRAb, thyroid ultrasound and orbital computed tomography formed the basis of the diagnosis. Using Ficoll-Paque density gradient centrifugation, PBMCs were isolated from about 9.4 ml of fresh peripheral blood. Total RNA was extracted using Trizol reagent, and RNA quality was checked on an Agilent 2100 Bioanalyzer. To note about this clonotype: The antigen it binds to is not known. One base away there is no much larger clone; base qualities are not given.

The sequenced material came from peripheral blood. This chain joins TRBV7-9 to TRBJ2-7, and 13 bases in between align with TRBD2. This receptor was obtained from an adult woman with stable Graves' hyperthyroidism. The nucleotide sequence reads as follows: TGTGCCAGCAGCAGGACTAGCGGGAGCTCCTACGAGCAGTACTTC. The translation is CASSRTSGSSYEQYF.